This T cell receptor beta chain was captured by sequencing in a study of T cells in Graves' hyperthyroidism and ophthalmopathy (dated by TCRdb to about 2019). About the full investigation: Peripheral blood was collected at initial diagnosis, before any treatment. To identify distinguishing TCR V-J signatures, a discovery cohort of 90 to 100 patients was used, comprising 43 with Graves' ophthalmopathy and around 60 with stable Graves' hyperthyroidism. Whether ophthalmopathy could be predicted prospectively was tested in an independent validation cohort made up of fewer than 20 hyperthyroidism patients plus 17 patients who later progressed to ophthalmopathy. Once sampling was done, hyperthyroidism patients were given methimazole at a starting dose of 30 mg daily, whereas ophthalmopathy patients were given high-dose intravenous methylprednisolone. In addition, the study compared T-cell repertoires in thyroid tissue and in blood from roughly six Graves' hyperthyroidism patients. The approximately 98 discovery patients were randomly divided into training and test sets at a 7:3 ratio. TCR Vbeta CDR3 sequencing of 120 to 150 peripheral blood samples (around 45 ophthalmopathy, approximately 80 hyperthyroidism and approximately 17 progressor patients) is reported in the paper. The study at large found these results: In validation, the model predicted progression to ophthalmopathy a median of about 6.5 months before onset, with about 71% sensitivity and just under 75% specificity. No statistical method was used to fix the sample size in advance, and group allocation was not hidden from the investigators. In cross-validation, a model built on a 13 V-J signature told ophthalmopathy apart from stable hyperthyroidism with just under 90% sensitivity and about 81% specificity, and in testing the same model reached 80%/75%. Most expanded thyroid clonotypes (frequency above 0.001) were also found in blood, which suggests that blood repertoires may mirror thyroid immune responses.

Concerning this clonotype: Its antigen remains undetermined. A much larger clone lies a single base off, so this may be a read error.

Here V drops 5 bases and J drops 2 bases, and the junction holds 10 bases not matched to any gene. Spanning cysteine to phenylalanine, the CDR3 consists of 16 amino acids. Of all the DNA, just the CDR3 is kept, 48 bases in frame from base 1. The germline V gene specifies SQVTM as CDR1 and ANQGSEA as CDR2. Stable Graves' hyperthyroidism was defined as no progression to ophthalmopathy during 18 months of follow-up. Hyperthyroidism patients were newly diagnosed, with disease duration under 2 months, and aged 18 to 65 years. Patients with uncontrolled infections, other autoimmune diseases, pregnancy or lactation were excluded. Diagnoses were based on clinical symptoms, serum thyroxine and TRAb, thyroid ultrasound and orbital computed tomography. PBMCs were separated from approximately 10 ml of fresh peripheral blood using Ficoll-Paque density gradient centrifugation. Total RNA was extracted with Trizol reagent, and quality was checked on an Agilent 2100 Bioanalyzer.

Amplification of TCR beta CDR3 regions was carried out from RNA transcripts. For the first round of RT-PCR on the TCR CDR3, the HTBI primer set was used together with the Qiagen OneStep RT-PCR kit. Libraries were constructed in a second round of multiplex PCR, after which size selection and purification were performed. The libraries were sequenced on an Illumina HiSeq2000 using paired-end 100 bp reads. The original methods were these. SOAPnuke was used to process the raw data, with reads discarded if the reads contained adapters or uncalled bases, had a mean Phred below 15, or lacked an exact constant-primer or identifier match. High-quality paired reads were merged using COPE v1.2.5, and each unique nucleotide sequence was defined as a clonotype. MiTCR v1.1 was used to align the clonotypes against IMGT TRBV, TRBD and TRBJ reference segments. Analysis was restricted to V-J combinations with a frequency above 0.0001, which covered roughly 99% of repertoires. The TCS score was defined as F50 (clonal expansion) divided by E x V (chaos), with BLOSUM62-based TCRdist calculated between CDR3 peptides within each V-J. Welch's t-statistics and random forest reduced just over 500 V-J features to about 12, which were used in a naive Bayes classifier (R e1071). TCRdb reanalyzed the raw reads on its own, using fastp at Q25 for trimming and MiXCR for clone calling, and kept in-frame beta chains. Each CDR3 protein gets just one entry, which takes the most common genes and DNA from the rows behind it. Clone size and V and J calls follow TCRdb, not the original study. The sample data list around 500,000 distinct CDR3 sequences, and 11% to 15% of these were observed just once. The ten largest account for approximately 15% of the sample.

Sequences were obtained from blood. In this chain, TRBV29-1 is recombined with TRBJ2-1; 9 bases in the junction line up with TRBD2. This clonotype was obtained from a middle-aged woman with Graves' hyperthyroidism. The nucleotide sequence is TGCAGCGTTCTCTCGGCGGGAGGGTCAACCTACAATGAGCAGTTCTTC. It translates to CSVLSAGGSTYNEQFF.